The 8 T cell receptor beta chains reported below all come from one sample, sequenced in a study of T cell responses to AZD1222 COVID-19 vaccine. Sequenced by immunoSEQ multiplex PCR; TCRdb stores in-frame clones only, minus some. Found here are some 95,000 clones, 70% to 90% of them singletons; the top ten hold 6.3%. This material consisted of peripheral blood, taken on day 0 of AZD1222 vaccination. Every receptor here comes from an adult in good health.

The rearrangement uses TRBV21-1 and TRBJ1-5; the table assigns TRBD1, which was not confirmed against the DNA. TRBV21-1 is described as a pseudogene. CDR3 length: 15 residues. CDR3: CASGWGQPSNQPQHF. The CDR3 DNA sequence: TGTGCCAGCGGATGGGGACAGCCAAGCAATCAGCCCCAGCATTTT.

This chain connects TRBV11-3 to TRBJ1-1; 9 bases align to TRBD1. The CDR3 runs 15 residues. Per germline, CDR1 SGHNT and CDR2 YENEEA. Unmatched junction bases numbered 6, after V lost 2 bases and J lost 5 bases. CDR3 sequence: CASSLLRTGETEAFF. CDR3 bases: TGTGCCAGCAGCTTACTCCGGACAGGGGAAACTGAAGCTTTCTTT.

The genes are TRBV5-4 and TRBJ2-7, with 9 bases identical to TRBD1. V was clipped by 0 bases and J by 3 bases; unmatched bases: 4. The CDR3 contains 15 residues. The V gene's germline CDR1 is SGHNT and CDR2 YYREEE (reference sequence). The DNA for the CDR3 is TGTGCCAGCAGCTTGGACAGGGGGCGCAGCTACGAGCAGTACTTC. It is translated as CASSLDRGRSYEQYF.

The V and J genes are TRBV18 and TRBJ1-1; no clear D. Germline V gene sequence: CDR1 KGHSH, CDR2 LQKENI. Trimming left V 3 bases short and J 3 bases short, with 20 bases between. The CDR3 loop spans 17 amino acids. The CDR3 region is CASSPDGRTRRDTEAFF. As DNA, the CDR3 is TGTGCCAGCTCACCGGATGGAAGGACTCGTCGAGACACTGAAGCTTTCTTT.

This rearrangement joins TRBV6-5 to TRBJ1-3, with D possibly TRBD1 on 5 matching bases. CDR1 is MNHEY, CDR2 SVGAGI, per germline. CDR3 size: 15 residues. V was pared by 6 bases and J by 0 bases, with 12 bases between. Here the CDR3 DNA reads TGTGCCAGCAGCCAAGGACACTACTCTGGAAACACCATATATTTT. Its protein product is CASSQGHYSGNTIYF.

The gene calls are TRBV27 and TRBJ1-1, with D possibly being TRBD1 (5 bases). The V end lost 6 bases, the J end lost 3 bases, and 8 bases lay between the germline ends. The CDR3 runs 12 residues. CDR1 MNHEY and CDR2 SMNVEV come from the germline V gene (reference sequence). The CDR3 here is CASSQGDTEAFF. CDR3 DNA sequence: TGTGCCAGCAGCCAGGGAGACACTGAAGCTTTCTTT.

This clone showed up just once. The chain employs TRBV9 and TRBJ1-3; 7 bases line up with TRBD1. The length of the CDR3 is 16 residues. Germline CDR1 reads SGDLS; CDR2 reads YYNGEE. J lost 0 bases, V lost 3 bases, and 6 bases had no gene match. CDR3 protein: CASSEGDSLSGNTIYF. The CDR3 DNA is TGTGCCAGCAGCGAGGGGGACAGCCTCTCTGGAAACACCATATATTTT.

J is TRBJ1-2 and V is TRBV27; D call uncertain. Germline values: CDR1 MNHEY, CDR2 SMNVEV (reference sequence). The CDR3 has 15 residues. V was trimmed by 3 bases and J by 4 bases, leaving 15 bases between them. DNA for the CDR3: TGTGCCAGCAGTTTCACTGGGATTAGTGGCTATGGCTACACCTTC. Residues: CASSFTGISGYGYTF.